Here is one T cell receptor (beta chain) with its context. CDR3 length equals 16 residues. CDR1 and CDR2 from the germline V gene are LGHDT and YNNKEL (reference sequence). Using its own MiXCR run on the PCR reads, TCRdb lists one record per CDR3 protein. The repertoire holds 20,000 to 25,000 distinct CDR3 sequences, with approximately 37% as singletons. This specimen comes from a study of tumor-infiltrating lymphocytes in oesophageal squamous cell carcinoma. Sequencing was carried out using esophageal tumor tissue. This TCR was recovered from a female donor with esophageal squamous cell carcinoma. The gene calls are TRBV3-1 and TRBJ2-3; TRBD2 might be the D (5 bases). The tail of the sequence fits TRBJ2-2 better, so the J call may be wrong. CDR3 in amino acids: CASREERSLRTGELFF. The CDR3 DNA reads TGTGCCAGCAGGGAGGAGAGGTCTTTGCGCACCGGGGAGCTGTTTTTT.